The source of this T cell receptor (beta chain) is a study of blood T cell repertoires in COVID-19. As for the study in general: Both acute and convalescent COVID-19 samples were obtained from the United States, Italy and Spain. PBMCs, B-cell-depleted T cells, or T cells were the source of the cDNA or gDNA that made up the material.

In the original analysis: Estimated nucleated cell counts came from reference gene primer amplification. Repertoires were generated with immunoSEQ multiplex PCR, while TCRdb's copy carries only in-frame clones and drops some. The V and J calls and clone size come from that table; D and trimming were worked out from the DNA. This sample yields tens of thousands of clones, of which over 60% are seen a single time; about 6.4% belongs to the top ten. This TCR was recovered from a woman between 45 and 65 years old with active or convalescent COVID-19. Specimen: peripheral blood.

CDR3 sequence (DNA): TGTGCCAGCAGAAGCGGACGGACTTCACCCCTCCACTTT. This encodes CASRSGRTSPLHF. The V gene is TRBV5-6, the J gene TRBJ1-6, with unresolved D. Trimming removed 5 bases from V and 9 bases from J, with 12 bases in between. Germline-derived CDR1 and CDR2 are SGHDT and YYEEEE. The CDR3 length is 13 residues.